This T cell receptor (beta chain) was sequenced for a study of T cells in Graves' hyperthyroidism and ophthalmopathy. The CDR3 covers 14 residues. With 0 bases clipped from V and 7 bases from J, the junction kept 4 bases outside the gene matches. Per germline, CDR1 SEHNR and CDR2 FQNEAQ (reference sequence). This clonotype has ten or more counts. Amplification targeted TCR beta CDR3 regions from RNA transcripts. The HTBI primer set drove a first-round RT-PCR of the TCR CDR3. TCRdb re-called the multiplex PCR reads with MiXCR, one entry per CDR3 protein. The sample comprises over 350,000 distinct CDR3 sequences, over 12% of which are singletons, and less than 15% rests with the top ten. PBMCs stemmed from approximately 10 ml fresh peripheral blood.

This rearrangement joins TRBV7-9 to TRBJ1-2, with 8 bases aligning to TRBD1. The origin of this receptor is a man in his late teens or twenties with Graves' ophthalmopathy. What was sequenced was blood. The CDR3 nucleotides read TGTGCCAGCAGCTTAGCGACAGGGGCGGGTGGCTACACCTTC. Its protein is CASSLATGAGGYTF.